The T cell receptor beta chain under discussion was sequenced for a study of T cells in localized non-small cell lung cancer. Repertoires were generated with immunoSEQ multiplex PCR, while TCRdb's copy carries only in-frame clones and drops some. The data contain around 43,000 clones, around 86% of them singletons. With regard to this clone: Its cognate antigen is unknown.

Broader study findings: Because researchers sequenced only one region of the tumor, heterogeneity is still possible. Longer overall survival associated with higher blood T cell density; shorter survival with higher adjacent-lung clonality. Uninvolved adjacent lung showed peak T cell clonality, exceeding tumor. Detection in adjacent lung was observed for a median about 50 of the top 100 tumor clones.

The CDR3 length is 15 residues. The V end lost 4 bases, the J end lost 0 bases, and 11 bases lay between the germline ends. The germline gives CDR1 SGHTS, CDR2 YDEGEE. The chain links TRBV5-8 to TRBJ1-5, with D possibly being TRBD1 (6 bases). The sequence was obtained from a man between 18 and 50 years old with stage I lung adenocarcinoma. The sample consisted of peripheral blood, taken before any cancer treatment. The CDR3 nucleotides are TGTGCCAGCAGCGATCAGGGGTATAGCAATCAGCCCCAGCATTTT. Residues: CASSDQGYSNQPQHF.